The source of this T cell receptor (beta chain) is a study of T-cell reconstitution after alpha-beta-depleted transplantation in children. Unique molecular identifiers were incorporated into the prepared TCRbeta library. TCRdb recomputed calls from the PCR reads with MiXCR, one row per CDR3 protein. The data show more than 400,000 distinct CDR3 sequences, about an eighth seen once. This clonotype has ten or more counts. The antigen remains unidentified. General study points: Newly made T cells mostly supplied T-cell counts and diversity one year after transplant.

Sequenced material: PBMCs, mostly from graft donor cells, taken 180 days after TCRalphabeta/CD19-depleted stem cell transplant. The sequence was collected from a female patient between 2 and 15 years old who had a stem cell transplant for aplastic anemia, so the T cells may come from the graft donor.

The CDR3 spells CAISAPGEGAYEQYF. CDR3 DNA: TGTGCCATCAGTGCCCCAGGAGAGGGGGCCTACGAGCAGTACTTC. V gene TRBV10-3 combines with J gene TRBJ2-7; possibly TRBD1 for D (6 bases). This CDR3 spans 15 amino acids. V dropped 4 bases and J dropped 2 bases, with 15 bases sitting between them. Germline V lookup: CDR1 ENHRY, CDR2 SYGVKD.